The present TCR gamma chain was sequenced within a study of gamma-delta chains in newborns, infants, children. About the study: Polyclonal expansion of innate γδ T cells after birth follows microbial exposure.

TCRdb applied CATT to the reads for clone calling. The sample lists about 490 gamma-chain clones; over 65% were seen once. Germline V lookup: CDR1 GITISATS, CDR2 ISYDGTV (reference sequence). The CDR3 runs 27 residues. The sample was blood, taken at baseline. Here the V gene is TRGV9, but the J gene went uncalled. The sequence derives from a child who was a newborn, infant or young child, either healthy, febrile or measles-vaccinated (not recorded which). This table probably holds off-target reads from a library built for another chain. DNA of the CDR3: TGTGCCTGTGACCCCCCCATACTGGGGGTTAACTCCTGGGACACCCGACAGATGCTTTTCGGAACTAGCATCAAACTCTTC. This gives the protein CACDPPILGVNSWDTRQMLFGTSIKLF.